The rows below give T cell receptor beta chains drawn from one sample of a study of neurological immune-mediated disorders. TCRdb re-called the 5' RACE reads with MiXCR, one entry per CDR3 protein. Of about 66,000 distinct CDR3 sequences detected, less than 5.5% appear once; the ten largest clones hold around 6.9%. Sequenced material: PBMCs. The receptors here all came from a man aged 30-40 years with multiple sclerosis. The conserved cysteine and the conserved F or W are not part of the CDR3 here. Fields, in order: V gene, clone size, CDR3 protein. The size of a clone is reported for some rows only, either as once, few or many, or as a class for expanded clones.

TRBV29-1,many,SVQTGGIEAF
TRBV20-1,NA,SAIRQGTDTQY
TRBV7-3,few,ASSRRIGGADTQY
TRBV20-1,few,SARNRFRNYGYT
TRBV20-1,many,SAWTGDNTDTQY
TRBV20-1,few,SARGETGLNTEAF
TRBV11-2,medium-sized,ASSPQGASYEQY
TRBV5-4,NA,ASSSPGQGDEKLF
TRBV27,many,ASSPPGGRETQY
TRBV10-1,many,ASSPRRDSPLH
TRBV7-6,many,ASSSRGEGWNTEAF
TRBV27,NA,ASSLLSGGARNQPQN
TRBV12-3/TRBV12-4,many,ASSFRGGVNTEAF
TRBV5-1,many,ASSLEPQGAVGELF
TRBV9,many,ASSEGTGTRNQPQH
TRBV7-9,many,ASSSGGASYEQY
TRBV7-3,many,ASSRQGMDVGYT
TRBV4-1,many,ASSQDKGQKKKLF
TRBV11-2,many,ASSLGSAGAAGGYT
TRBV10-3,NA,ASGGRGTEAF
TRBV12-3/TRBV12-4,many,ASESSNTGELF
TRBV6-6,many,ASSWGQRQPQH